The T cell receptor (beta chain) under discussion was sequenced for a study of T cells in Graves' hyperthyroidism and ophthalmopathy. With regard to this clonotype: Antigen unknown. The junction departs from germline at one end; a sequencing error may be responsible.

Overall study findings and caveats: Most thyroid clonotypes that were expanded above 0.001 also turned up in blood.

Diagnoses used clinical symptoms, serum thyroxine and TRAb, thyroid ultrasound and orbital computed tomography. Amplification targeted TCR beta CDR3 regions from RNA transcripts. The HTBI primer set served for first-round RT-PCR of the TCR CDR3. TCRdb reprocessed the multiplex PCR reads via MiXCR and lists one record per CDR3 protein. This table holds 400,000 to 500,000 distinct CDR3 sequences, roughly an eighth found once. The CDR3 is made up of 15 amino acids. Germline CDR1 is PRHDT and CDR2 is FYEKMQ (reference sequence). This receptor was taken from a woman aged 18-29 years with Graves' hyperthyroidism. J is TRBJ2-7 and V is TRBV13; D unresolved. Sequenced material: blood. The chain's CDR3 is CASSLGPRTSYEQYF. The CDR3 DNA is TGTGCCAGCAGCCTAGGCCCGCGTACGTCCTACGAGCAGTACTTC.